The rows below give T cell receptor beta chains drawn from one sample of a study of shared clonotypes between healthy human individuals. Sequencing was performed with immunoSEQ multiplex PCR; in TCRdb, only in-frame clones are kept and a portion is missing. Of 2 million to 2.5 million clones listed, about 95% are singletons. Material: naive CD8+ T cells sorted from blood. These receptors were obtained from a man between 18 and 29 years old in good health. Each CDR3 is given with its conserved first and last residue. A D gene is named only where the DNA matches it firmly. Size tells how often a clone was seen (once, few, many) or the class of an expanded clone, and some rows leave it out.

TRBJ2-7 . . TRBV11-1 TGTGCCAGCAGCTCCGCCGGGACGCCCCAGTACTTC CASSSAGTPQYF
TRBJ1-2 TRBD1 . TRBV4-1 TGCGCCAGCAGCCAAGGCACAGGGGACCTCTATGGCTACACCTTC CASSQGTGDLYGYTF
TRBJ2-7 . . TRBV7-9 TGTGCCAGCAGTCTAGGGTTAAACTCCTACGAGCAGTACTTC CASSLGLNSYEQYF
TRBJ2-3 TRBD1 . TRBV7-9 TGTGCCAGCAGCTTATCCCTCCGGGACAGGGGAATTGGCACAGATACGCAGTATTTT CASSLSLRDRGIGTDTQYF
TRBJ1-6 . few TRBV7-8 TGTGCCAGCAGCTTACGGACGGGTTATAATTCACCCCTCCACTTT CASSLRTGYNSPLHF
TRBJ2-7 TRBD1 once TRBV11-2 TGTGCCAGCAGCCCCGAGGTGGGGACAGGGATCCGGGGCGAGCAGTACTTC CASSPEVGTGIRGEQYF
TRBJ1-5 TRBD1 . TRBV5-8 TGTGCCAGCAGCTTAGGGACAGTTAGCAATCAGCCCCAGCATTTT CASSLGTVSNQPQHF
TRBJ1-5 . . TRBV6-5 TGTGCCAGCAGTCCCGAAAGTGACCAGCCCCAGCATTTT CASSPESDQPQHF
TRBJ2-5 TRBD1 . TRBV7-9 TGTGCCAGCAGCCCTCGACAGGGGGCGTCCCAAGAGACCCAGTACTTC CASSPRQGASQETQYF
TRBJ2-7 TRBD2 . TRBV10-2 TGCGCCAGCACAGCGGGAATAGCCGAGCAGTACTTC CASTAGIAEQYF
TRBJ1-3 . . TRBV30 TGTGCCTGGGGGGAGGACAGAAACTCTGGAAACACCATATATTTT CAWGEDRNSGNTIYF
TRBJ1-1 . once TRBV6-1 TGTGCCAGCAGTGATGCGGGTTCGCGCACTGAAGCTTTCTTT CASSDAGSRTEAFF
TRBJ2-3 TRBD2 . TRBV9 TGTGCCAGCAGCTTGACTAGCGTGACTAGCACAGATACGCAGTATTTT CASSLTSVTSTDTQYF
TRBJ2-3 . . TRBV28 TGTGCCACCATCAAATTTGTGGCTAGCCCAGATACGCAGTATTTT CATIKFVASPDTQYF
TRBJ2-1 TRBD2 . TRBV6-1 TGTGCCAGCAGGACAACTAGCGGGGATAACAATGAGCAGTTCTTC CASRTTSGDNNEQFF
TRBJ2-7 . . TRBV11-2 TGTGCCAGCAGCTTAGTTAGTAACTACGAGCAGTACTTC CASSLVSNYEQYF
TRBJ1-2 TRBD1 . TRBV28 TGTGCCAGCAGTTTAACAGGGGGGGTCTATGGCTACACCTTC CASSLTGGVYGYTF
TRBJ1-4 TRBD1 . TRBV19 TGTGCCAGTAGTCAAACAGGGGAGGCAACTAATGAAAAACTGTTTTTT CASSQTGEATNEKLFF
TRBJ2-1 . . TRBV19 TGTGCCAGTAGTGTCAGCGGTACCTACAATGAGCAGTTCTTC CASSVSGTYNEQFF
TRBJ2-5 . . TRBV2 TGTGCCAGAACTGGGTTAGATGGGGAGACCCAGTACTTC CARTGLDGETQYF
TRBJ2-7 TRBD1 . TRBV5-4 TGTGCCAGCAGCTTGGCCGGGACAGGGGTTACCTACGAGCAGTACTTC CASSLAGTGVTYEQYF
TRBJ2-4 TRBD1 . TRBV2 TGTGCCAGCAGTGAGGGACAGGCCAAAAACATTCAGTACTTC CASSEGQAKNIQYF
TRBJ2-7 TRBD1 . TRBV29-1 TGCAGCGTTGATGATGTGGGACAGGCTGGGTACGAGCAGTACTTC CSVDDVGQAGYEQYF
TRBJ2-1 . . TRBV4-1 TGCGCCAGCAGCCCCCCGGACGCTAACTACAATGAGCAGTTCTTC CASSPPDANYNEQFF
TRBJ2-1 . . TRBV9 TGTGCCAGCAGCGTAGATCCTAGCTCCTACAATGAGCAGTTCTTC CASSVDPSSYNEQFF
TRBJ1-1 . . TRBV7-9 TGTGCCAGCAGCGTGTTAATTAAGGACACTGAAGCTTTCTTT CASSVLIKDTEAFF
TRBJ1-1 TRBD1 . TRBV6-5 TGTGCCAGCAGCTACAGGGGTAACACTGAAGCTTTCTTT CASSYRGNTEAFF
TRBJ2-5 . . TRBV6-6 TGTGCCAGCAGTTTAGGGACGGCGTCGGTGGAGGCCCAGTACTTC CASSLGTASVEAQYF
TRBJ2-7 TRBD1 . TRBV6-5 TGTGCCAGCAGTTACCAGGGACAGGGGGGATCTGGGCAGTACTTC CASSYQGQGGSGQYF
TRBJ1-2 . . TRBV28 TGTGCCAGCAGCCTTAGGGGAAGGGATGGCTACACCTTC CASSLRGRDGYTF
TRBJ1-2 TRBD1 . TRBV11-2 TGTGCCAGCAGCGTAGGACAGGGGGCAAACTATGGCTACACCTTC CASSVGQGANYGYTF
TRBJ2-7 TRBD2 . TRBV11-3 TGTGCCAGCAGCTTAGGGCGGGAGGGTGACGAGCAGTACTTC CASSLGREGDEQYF
TRBJ1-5 . . TRBV9 TGTGCCAGCAGCGTAGAGGGGGGCGTGGGCCCAAATCAGCCCCAGCATTTT CASSVEGGVGPNQPQHF
TRBJ1-1 . . TRBV6-5 TGTGCCAGCAGTACCCCTAAGGGGGGAACTGAAGCTTTCTTT CASSTPKGGTEAFF
TRBJ2-7 TRBD1 . TRBV27 TGTGCCAGCAGTCCTCGGACAGGCCTGGAAGAGCAGTACTTC CASSPRTGLEEQYF
TRBJ2-2 TRBD2 . TRBV5-4 TGTGCCAGCAGCTTGCTGGCGGGAGTAACCGGGGAGCTGTTTTTT CASSLLAGVTGELFF
TRBJ2-7 . . TRBV29-1 TGCAGCGTTGAAGACGGACCCTACGAGCAGTACTTC CSVEDGPYEQYF
TRBJ2-7 . once TRBV27 TGTGCCAGCAGTTTTGGGGGCATTAAGATCTACGAGCAGTACTTC CASSFGGIKIYEQYF
TRBJ1-1 TRBD1 . TRBV10-1 TGCGCCAGCAGTGAGTCGGGACAGGGCTGGACTGAAGCTTTCTTT CASSESGQGWTEAFF
TRBJ1-2 . . TRBV2 TGTGCCAGCAGTGAAGCAGAGGGGAACTATGGCTACACCTTC CASSEAEGNYGYTF
TRBJ2-1 . . TRBV5-6 TGTGCCAGCAGCTTATCGAGCGGGCGTTACAATGAGCAGTTCTTC CASSLSSGRYNEQFF
TRBJ1-1 . . TRBV19 TGTGCCAGTAGTGTCGGGGGGACAACTGAAGCTTTCTTT CASSVGGTTEAFF
TRBJ2-2 . few TRBV27 TGTGCCAGCAGTTTTGGAGGGACCGGGGAGCTGTTTTTT CASSFGGTGELFF
TRBJ1-2 . . TRBV27 TGTGCCAGCAGTTTATCTCCAGGGATTGTGCATGGCTACACCTTC CASSLSPGIVHGYTF
TRBJ2-7 TRBD1 once TRBV28 TGTGCCAGCATTACCCGACAGGGGACCTCCTACGAGCAGTACTTC CASITRQGTSYEQYF
TRBJ2-1 TRBD2 . TRBV7-9 TGTGCCAGCAGCGGGGGAGGGAACTACAATGAGCAGTTCTTC CASSGGGNYNEQFF
TRBJ2-5 TRBD1 once TRBV6-5 TGTGCCAGCAGTTACCAGGGGGTCCAAGAGACCCAGTACTTC CASSYQGVQETQYF
TRBJ2-3 TRBD1 . TRBV4-3 TGCGCCAGCAGCCTTGGGACAGATATACCAGATACGCAGTATTTT CASSLGTDIPDTQYF
TRBJ2-7 TRBD2 once TRBV4-1 TGCGCCAGCAGCCCCTTGACTAGCGGGGTGTCCTACGAGCAGTACTTC CASSPLTSGVSYEQYF
TRBJ1-3 . . TRBV28 TGTGCCAGCAGTTTCTCCCACCAAGACTCTGGAAACACCATATATTTT CASSFSHQDSGNTIYF
TRBJ1-4 TRBD1 . TRBV5-6 TGTGCCAGCAGCCGGACAGGGGGAGGCGAAAAACTGTTTTTT CASSRTGGGEKLFF
TRBJ1-4 . . TRBV4-3 TGCGCCAGCAGCCAAGATAGGGTTTTGGGGGTCGGGGAAAAACTGTTTTTT CASSQDRVLGVGEKLFF
TRBJ2-1 TRBD2 . TRBV5-1 TGCGCCAGCAACCTTATAGCGGGAGACTACTACAATGAGCAGTTCTTC CASNLIAGDYYNEQFF
TRBJ2-7 . once TRBV5-6 TGTGCCAGCAGCTTGGCCGGTTACTACGAGCAGTACTTC CASSLAGYYEQYF
TRBJ2-7 TRBD1 . TRBV4-1 TGCGCCAGCAGCCACGGGACAGACTACGAGCAGTACTTC CASSHGTDYEQYF
TRBJ2-3 TRBD2 . TRBV7-9 TGTGCCAGCAGCTTAGCTTTAGTTAGCGGGGGTTCCCCAGATACGCAGTATTTT CASSLALVSGGSPDTQYF
TRBJ2-5 . . TRBV11-2 TGTGCCAGCAGCTCATTCTACCAAGAGACCCAGTACTTC CASSSFYQETQYF
TRBJ2-1 . . TRBV27 TGTGCCAGCAGCTCCTCCGACAGGATATTCTTAGACAATGAGCAGTTCTTC CASSSSDRIFLDNEQFF
TRBJ2-7 . . TRBV25-1 TGTGCCAGCAGGGGTCAAGCCTCCTACGAGCAGTACTTC CASRGQASYEQYF
TRBJ2-2 . . TRBV7-2 TGTGCCAGCAGTCGCCCTGGGGATAGTTACACCGGGGAGCTGTTTTTT CASSRPGDSYTGELFF